A single sample gave rise to the 29 T cell receptor beta chains below, sequenced in a study of blood T cell repertoires in COVID-19 (dated by TCRdb to 2020 to 2022). The receptor library was made with the immunoSEQ multiplex PCR assay. The table comes from immuneACCESS by way of TCRdb, which keeps in-frame sequences with V and J called. Part of the clones is missing from these tables; in studies checked, under half for an unresolved V gene and the rest for unknown reasons. The sample includes some 140,000 clones, with about 80% observed a single time. The ten most abundant clones make up roughly 3.5% of the sample. Sequencing input: peripheral blood. The receptors derive from a man in his sixties with acute or convalescent COVID-19.

V usage is TRBV4-3 and J usage is TRBJ2-1; a possible D gene is TRBD1 (7 bases). This CDR3 contains 18 residues. The germline V gene encodes CDR1 LGHNA and CDR2 YSLEER. V was clipped by 0 bases and J by 0 bases, with 15 bases between them. The CDR3 sequence: CASSQEVAGGSSYNEQFF. For the CDR3, the DNA is TGCGCCAGCAGCCAAGAGGTAGCAGGGGGGAGCTCCTACAATGAGCAGTTCTTC.

The chain uses TRBV18 and TRBJ1-1, with D possibly being TRBD1 (5 bases). Between the trimmed V and J ends, which lost 3 bases and 7 bases, there was a span of 12 bases. The germline CDR1 and CDR2 sequences are KGHSH and LQKENI. This CDR3 has 13 amino acids. The CDR3 DNA sequence: TGTGCCAGCTCACCGGGGGGGAAGGGTGAAGCTTTCTTT. Protein product: CASSPGGKGEAFF. The entire variable domain, with the rest obtained from reference TRBV18 and TRBJ1-1, is as follows: NAGVMQNPRHLVRRRGQEARLRCSPMKGHSHVYWYRQLPEEGLKFMVYLQKENIIDESGMPKERFSAEFPKEGPSILRIQQVVRGDSAAYFCASSPGGKGEAFFGQGTRLTVV.

The V call is TRBV4-1, the J call TRBJ2-1, with TRBD2 identical over 10 bases. The trim removed 8 bases at V and 1 base at J, leaving 11 bases unmatched. The CDR3 totals 17 residues. Germline assignment: CDR1 MGHRA and CDR2 YSYEKL. CDR3 in amino acids: CASGEGLTSGSYNEQFF. The CDR3 nucleotides are TGCGCCAGCGGGGAGGGGCTGACTAGCGGGTCCTACAATGAGCAGTTCTTC.

The chain combines TRBV5-6 with TRBJ2-2; 7 nucleotides match TRBD1. V was clipped by 5 bases and J by 4 bases; unmatched bases: 11. CDR1 is SGHDT, CDR2 YYEEEE, per germline. The CDR3 totals 16 residues. The CDR3 sequence: CASRSSGTAFTGELFF. CDR3 DNA sequence: TGTGCCAGCAGGTCCTCCGGGACAGCTTTCACCGGGGAGCTGTTTTTT.

V and J are TRBV2 and TRBJ1-3; D possibly corresponds to TRBD1 (5 bases). The length of the CDR3 is 14 residues. Trimming removed 1 base at V and 9 bases at J, with 13 bases between. Germline CDR1 SNHLY, CDR2 FYNNEI. In DNA, the CDR3 is TGTGCCAGCAGTGAAGTCGGGCAGGGAGGCACCATATATTTT. Translating gives CASSEVGQGGTIYF.

The chain employs TRBV5-6 and TRBJ2-1; perhaps TRBD2 as D (5 bases). The CDR3 runs to 13 residues. The germline gives CDR1 SGHDT, CDR2 YYEEEE. Trimming removed 2 bases from V and 2 bases from J, with 5 bases in between. The CDR3 loop reads CASSFGTYNEQFF. The CDR3 DNA is TGTGCCAGCAGCTTCGGGACCTACAATGAGCAGTTCTTC.

This chain uses TRBV5-8 with TRBJ1-5, with TRBD1 matching 7 bases. From germline, CDR1 is SGHTS and CDR2 YDEGEE. The J segment lost 9 bases and the V segment lost 4 bases, leaving 13 bases of the junction unmatched. The CDR3 loop spans 15 amino acids. CDR3 region: CASSRDREGGRPQHF. The CDR3 bases are TGTGCCAGCAGCCGTGACAGGGAAGGGGGTAGGCCCCAGCATTTT.

Points on this clone: The identical CDR3 is also encoded by other nucleotide sequences in the sample. The chain has TRBV7-8 and TRBJ2-2, with 9 bases lining up with TRBD1. The CDR3 extends over 15 amino acids. With 3 bases clipped from V and 4 bases from J, the junction kept 3 bases outside the gene matches. CDR1 and CDR2 (germline): SGHVS, FQNEAQ. The CDR3 DNA reads as TGTGCCAGCAGCTTGGGACAGGGACCCACCGGGGAGCTGTTTTTT. Amino acids: CASSLGQGPTGELFF.

The gene calls are TRBV5-1 and TRBJ2-2; 11 bases match TRBD2. The CDR3 consists of 15 residues. V shed 5 bases, J shed 5 bases, and the junction held 5 bases outside the gene matches. Germline V gene sequence: CDR1 SGHRS, CDR2 YFSETQ. The CDR3 nucleotides read TGCGCCAGCAGGGTGACTAGCGGGACGACCGGGGAGCTGTTTTTT. Amino acids: CASRVTSGTTGELFF.

The chain has TRBV25-1 and TRBJ2-1, with TRBD2 matching over 7 bases. Germline CDR1 MGHDK, CDR2 SYGVNS. V dropped 10 bases and J dropped 3; count of bases not matched to a gene: 9. This CDR3 is 14 amino acids long. The CDR3: CATQASGVYNEQFF. The CDR3 bases are TGTGCCACCCAGGCTAGCGGAGTCTACAATGAGCAGTTCTTC.

The chain employs TRBV7-3 and TRBJ2-1; the match to TRBD2 covers 8 bases. The CDR3 runs to 15 residues. CDR1 is SGHTA and CDR2 is FQGTGA in the germline V gene. V lost 5 bases, J lost 10 bases, and 13 bases stayed unmatched. CDR3 region: CASSPGLAGWDEQFF. In DNA, the CDR3 is TGTGCCAGCAGCCCAGGGTTAGCGGGATGGGACGAGCAGTTCTTC.

The V and J genes are TRBV5-1 and TRBJ1-1, with 7 bases lining up with TRBD1. The V gene end was trimmed by 1 base and the J gene end by 6 bases; junction bases not matched to a gene: 9. Germline-derived CDR1 and CDR2 are SGHRS and YFSETQ. There are 15 residues in the CDR3. CDR3 loop: CASSLQGGAMAEAFF. The CDR3 coding sequence is TGCGCCAGCAGCTTGCAGGGGGGCGCGATGGCTGAAGCTTTCTTT.

This clone has more than one count but fewer than ten. The chain joins TRBV6-2 or TRBV6-3 to TRBJ2-2; TRBD1 agrees at 7 bases. This CDR3 spans 15 amino acids. The V segment lost 3 bases and the J segment 5 bases; nucleotides outside the gene matches: 6. Germline assignment: CDR1 MNHEY and CDR2 SVGEGT. CDR3 region: CASSYEGGRTGELFF. CDR3 nucleotide sequence: TGTGCCAGCAGTTATGAAGGGGGCAGGACCGGGGAGCTGTTTTTT.

The rearrangement links TRBV9 to TRBJ2-7, with 9 bases aligning to TRBD2. J was trimmed by 2 bases and V by 4 bases; bases with no gene match: 13. Germline V CDR1 and CDR2: SGDLS, YYNGEE. This CDR3 has 17 amino acids. CDR3 residues: CASSSGTSHTATYEQYF. For the CDR3, the DNA is TGTGCCAGCAGCTCAGGGACTAGCCATACCGCGACCTACGAGCAGTACTTC. The full variable domain, with the rest looked up from reference TRBV9 and TRBJ2-7, is DSGVTQTPKHLITATGQRVTLRCSPRSGDLSVYWYQQSLDQGLQFLIQYYNGEERAKGNILERFSAQQFPDLHSELNLSSLELGDSALYFCASSSGTSHTATYEQYFGPGTRLTVT.

This chain links TRBV6-5 with TRBJ2-7, with a tentative D call TRBD2 (5 bases). The CDR3 totals 16 residues. V dropped 0 bases and J dropped 0 bases, with 12 bases sitting between them. Germline lookup yields CDR1 MNHEY and CDR2 SVGAGI. CDR3 loop: CASSYSGVLSSYEQYF. For the CDR3, the DNA is TGTGCCAGCAGTTACTCCGGGGTGTTGAGCTCCTACGAGCAGTACTTC.

The chain joins TRBV19 to TRBJ2-5, with no clear D. Germline-derived CDR1 and CDR2 are LNHDA and SQIVND (reference sequence). CDR3 length: 13 residues. The V gene lost 3 bases and the J gene lost 1 base, with 6 bases spanning the gap. CDR3: CASSIQIQETQYF. The DNA of the CDR3 is TGTGCCAGTAGTATCCAGATCCAAGAGACCCAGTACTTC.

The rearrangement joins TRBV2 to TRBJ2-1; no clear D gene. Germline V gene lookup returns CDR1 SNHLY and CDR2 FYNNEI. V was trimmed by 0 bases and J by 10 bases, leaving 10 bases between them. This CDR3 contains 13 residues. In DNA form, the CDR3 reads TGTGCCAGCAGTGAAGCGCTTGGTAGCGAGCAGTTCTTC. Protein sequence: CASSEALGSEQFF. The full variable domain, with the rest looked up from reference TRBV2 and TRBJ2-1, is EPEVTQTPSHQVTQMGQEVILRCVPISNHLYFYWYRQILGQKVEFLVSFYNNEISEKSEIFDDQFSVERPDGSNFTLKIRSTKLEDSAMYFCASSEALGSEQFFGPGTRLTVL.

This clone has a handful of counts. The rearrangement uses TRBV19 and TRBJ1-2; D might be TRBD1 (6 bases). Per germline, CDR1 LNHDA and CDR2 SQIVND (reference sequence). Trimming shortened V by 3 bases and J by 6 bases, and 20 bases separated the two germline ends. The CDR3 runs to 16 residues. The CDR3 nucleotides are TGTGCCAGTAGTATGCTACTTCAGGGGTACAAGAATGGCTACACCTTC. This sequence encodes CASSMLLQGYKNGYTF.

The V and J genes are TRBV28 and TRBJ2-7; the match to TRBD2 covers 7 bases. This CDR3 region has 17 residues. Trimming took 4 bases from V and 3 from J; bases not matched to a gene: 15. Looked up from germline, CDR1 is MDHEN and CDR2 is SYDVKM. The CDR3 DNA is TGTGCCAGCAGTTCCCTTGAAAGCGGGACTTTCCTCTACGAGCAGTACTTC. Protein product: CASSSLESGTFLYEQYF.

The gene calls are TRBV9 and TRBJ1-1; the match to TRBD1 covers 7 bases. Germline CDR1 reads SGDLS; CDR2 reads YYNGEE. This CDR3 has 13 residues. Trimming at V came to 7 bases and at J to 2 bases, leaving 5 bases not matched to a gene. In DNA form, the CDR3 reads TGTGCCAGCGGGGGACAGCAAAACACTGAAGCTTTCTTT. It encodes CASGGQQNTEAFF.

This chain connects TRBV5-4 to TRBJ2-1; 11 positions match TRBD2. CDR1 is SGHNT, CDR2 YYREEE, per germline (reference sequence). The CDR3 has 15 residues. V gave up 0 bases and J gave up 4 bases; unmatched junction bases: 0. Written as DNA, the CDR3 is TGTGCCAGCAGCTTGGCTAGCGGGAGGTACAATGAGCAGTTCTTC. Translated: CASSLASGRYNEQFF.

The chain uses TRBV7-2 and TRBJ1-2, with D hard to call. Trimming removed 2 bases from V and 7 bases from J, with 11 bases in between. Germline loops: CDR1 SGHTA, CDR2 FQGNSA. CDR3 length: 13 residues. The CDR3 sequence: CASSLPPGGGYTF. The CDR3 region has the DNA TGTGCCAGCAGCTTACCGCCAGGTGGTGGCTACACCTTC.

This clone was observed a single time. The V and J genes are TRBV28 and TRBJ2-7; possibly TRBD2 for D (6 bases). Trimming shortened V by 8 bases and J by 2 bases, and 25 bases separated the two germline ends. Germline CDR1 is MDHEN and CDR2 is SYDVKM. The CDR3 has 17 residues. The CDR3 loop reads CASFLGRAGGAAYEQYF. The CDR3 nucleotides read TGTGCCAGCTTTTTAGGGCGGGCGGGCGGGGCGGCCTACGAGCAGTACTTC.

This clone was detected once. The gene calls are TRBV9 and TRBJ2-7; D call uncertain. This CDR3 is built from 13 residues. The germline V gene has CDR1 SGDLS and CDR2 YYNGEE. V lost 0 bases and J 3 bases, leaving 7 bases between the germline ends. The CDR3 sequence: CASSVGLNYEQYF. The CDR3 region has the DNA TGTGCCAGCAGCGTAGGACTGAACTACGAGCAGTACTTC. The full variable domain, in which reference TRBV9 and TRBJ2-7 provide the parts outside the CDR3, is DSGVTQTPKHLITATGQRVTLRCSPRSGDLSVYWYQQSLDQGLQFLIQYYNGEERAKGNILERFSAQQFPDLHSELNLSSLELGDSALYFCASSVGLNYEQYFGPGTRLTVT.

The chain couples TRBV14 to TRBJ1-2; D unresolved. Germline CDR1 is SGHDN and CDR2 is FVKESK. The CDR3 is 12 amino acids. Trimming shortened V by 4 bases and J by 8 bases, and 11 bases separated the two germline ends. The CDR3 DNA reads as TGTGCCAGCAGCCGAGCCCCCCCCGGCTACACCTTC. This encodes CASSRAPPGYTF.

The chain is built from TRBV6-1 and TRBJ2-3; D ambiguous. Germline V CDR1 and CDR2: MNHNS, SASEGT. Trimming left V 0 bases short and J 2 bases short, with 9 bases between. The length of the CDR3 is 15 residues. The CDR3 sequence is CASSEAPGFTDTQYF. For the CDR3, the DNA is TGTGCCAGCAGTGAAGCGCCGGGTTTCACAGATACGCAGTATTTT.

The rearrangement joins TRBV28 to TRBJ2-3; TRBD2 matches 10 bases. Germline V CDR1 and CDR2: MDHEN, SYDVKM. V was pared by 5 bases and J by 4 bases, with 9 bases of the junction left unmatched. The CDR3 has 16 amino acids. CDR3 residues: CASSAAGTSEADTQYF. CDR3 DNA sequence: TGTGCCAGCAGTGCGGCCGGGACTAGCGAGGCAGATACGCAGTATTTT.

The chain joins TRBV7-2 to TRBJ2-1; 7 nucleotides align to TRBD2. This CDR3 has 17 amino acids. V lost 6 bases to trimming and J lost 7 bases; unmatched junction nucleotides: 18. Germline CDR1 is SGHTA and CDR2 is FQGNSA. CDR3 sequence: CASRAYPLAAGLNEQFF. The CDR3 nucleotides read TGTGCCAGCAGAGCTTACCCCCTAGCGGCAGGCCTAAATGAGCAGTTCTTC.

The chain combines TRBV7-8 with TRBJ2-7; 8 nucleotides agree with TRBD2. The CDR3 consists of 14 residues. Germline CDR1 and CDR2: SGHVS and FQNEAQ. The junction had 0 bases not matched to a gene; V was cut back by 2 bases and J by 0 bases. In DNA form, the CDR3 reads TGTGCCAGCAGCTTACTAGCGGGCTCCTACGAGCAGTACTTC. Amino acids: CASSLLAGSYEQYF.